Detailed here is one T cell receptor (beta chain). The entry originates in a study of blood T cell repertoires in COVID-19. Study-wide background: Sites in the United States, Italy and Spain provided acute and convalescent COVID-19 samples.

Sequenced by immunoSEQ multiplex PCR; TCRdb stores in-frame clones only, minus some. In the table there are 200,000 to 250,000 clones, 85% of which are singletons. Germline-derived CDR1 and CDR2 are SGHDN and FVKESK. There are 17 residues in the CDR3. Trimming left V 0 bases short and J 0 bases short, with 12 bases between. It was during active infection that Seattle patients were enrolled and then longitudinally followed. Source material: peripheral blood. The source of this sequence is a woman aged 70-85 years with COVID-19, enrolled during active disease. The chain employs TRBV14 and TRBJ1-3; D is undetermined. The CDR3: CASSQDGVLSSGNTIYF. The CDR3 DNA sequence: TGTGCCAGCAGCCAAGACGGAGTCTTGAGCTCTGGAAACACCATATATTTT.